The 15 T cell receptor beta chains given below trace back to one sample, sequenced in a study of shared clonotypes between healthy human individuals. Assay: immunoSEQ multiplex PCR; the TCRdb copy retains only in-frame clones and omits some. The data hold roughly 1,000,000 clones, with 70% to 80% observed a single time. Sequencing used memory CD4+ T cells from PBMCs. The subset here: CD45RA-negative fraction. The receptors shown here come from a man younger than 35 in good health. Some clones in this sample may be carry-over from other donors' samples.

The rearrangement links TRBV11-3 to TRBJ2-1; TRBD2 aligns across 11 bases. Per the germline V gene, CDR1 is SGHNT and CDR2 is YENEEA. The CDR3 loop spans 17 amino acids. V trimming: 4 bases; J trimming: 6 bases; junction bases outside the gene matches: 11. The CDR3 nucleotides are TGTGCCAGCAGCTACCCCCTAGCGGGAGGAGGGATCAATGAGCAGTTCTTC. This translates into CASSYPLAGGGINEQFF.

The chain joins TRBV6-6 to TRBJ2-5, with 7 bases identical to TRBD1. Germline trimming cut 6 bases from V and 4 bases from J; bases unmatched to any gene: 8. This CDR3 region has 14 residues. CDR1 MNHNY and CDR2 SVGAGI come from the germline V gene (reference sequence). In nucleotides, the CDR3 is TGTGCCAGCAGACCAGCGACAGGGAGAGAGACCCAGTACTTC. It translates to CASRPATGRETQYF.

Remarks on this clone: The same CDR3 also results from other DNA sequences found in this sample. The CDR3 nucleotides are TGCGCCAGCAGCCAAGAAGGCAGTGCATATAGCAATCAGCCCCAGCATTTT. Protein sequence: CASSQEGSAYSNQPQHF. This rearrangement joins TRBV4-1 to TRBJ1-5; D unclear. V dropped 0 bases and J dropped 0 bases, with 12 bases sitting between them. Per the germline V gene, CDR1 is MGHRA and CDR2 is YSYEKL. The CDR3 totals 17 residues.

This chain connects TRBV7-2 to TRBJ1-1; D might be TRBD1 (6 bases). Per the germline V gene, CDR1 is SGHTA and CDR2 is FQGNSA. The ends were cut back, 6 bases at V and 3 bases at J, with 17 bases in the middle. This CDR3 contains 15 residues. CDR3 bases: TGTGCCAGCAGGCCATTCACGGGGGCGGACACTGAAGCTTTCTTT. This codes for CASRPFTGADTEAFF.

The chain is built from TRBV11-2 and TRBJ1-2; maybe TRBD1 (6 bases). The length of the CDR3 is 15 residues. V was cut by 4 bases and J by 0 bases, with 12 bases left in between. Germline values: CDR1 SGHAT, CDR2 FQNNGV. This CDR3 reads CASSSLTGANYGYTF. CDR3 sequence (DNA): TGTGCCAGCAGCTCACTGACAGGAGCTAACTATGGCTACACCTTC.

The CDR3 loop reads CASSVRRDRGYEQYF. Here the CDR3 DNA reads TGTGCCAGCAGCGTCAGGCGGGACAGGGGCTACGAGCAGTACTTC. The chain uses TRBV7-2 and TRBJ2-7; 10 nucleotides agree with TRBD1. The CDR3 has 15 residues. The V gene end was trimmed by 5 bases and the J gene end by 3 bases; junction bases not matched to a gene: 7. The germline V gene has CDR1 SGHTA and CDR2 FQGNSA.

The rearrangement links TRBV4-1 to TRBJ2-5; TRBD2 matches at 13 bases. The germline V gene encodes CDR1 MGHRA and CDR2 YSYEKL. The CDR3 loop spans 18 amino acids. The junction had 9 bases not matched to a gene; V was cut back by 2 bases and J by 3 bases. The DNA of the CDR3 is TGCGCCAGCAGCCAACTTAATATGGGACTAGCGGGAAAAGAGACCCAGTACTTC. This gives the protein CASSQLNMGLAGKETQYF.

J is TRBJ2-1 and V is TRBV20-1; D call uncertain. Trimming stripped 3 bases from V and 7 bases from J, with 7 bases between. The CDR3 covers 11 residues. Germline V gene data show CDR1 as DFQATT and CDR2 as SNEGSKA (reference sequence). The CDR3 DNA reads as TGCAGTGCTAGGTCGTGGAATGAGCAGTTCTTC. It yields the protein CSARSWNEQFF.

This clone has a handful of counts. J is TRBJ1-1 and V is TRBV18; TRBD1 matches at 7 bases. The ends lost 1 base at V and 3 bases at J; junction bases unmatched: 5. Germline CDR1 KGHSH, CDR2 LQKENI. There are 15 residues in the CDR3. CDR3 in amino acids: CASSPQTGPDTEAFF. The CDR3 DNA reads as TGTGCCAGCTCACCACAGACAGGGCCGGACACTGAAGCTTTCTTT.

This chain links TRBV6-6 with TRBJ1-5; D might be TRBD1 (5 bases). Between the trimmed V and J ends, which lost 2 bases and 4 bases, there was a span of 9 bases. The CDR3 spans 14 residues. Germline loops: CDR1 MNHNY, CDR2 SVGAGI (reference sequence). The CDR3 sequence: CASSYDGGNQPQHF. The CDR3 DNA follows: TGTGCCAGCAGTTACGATGGGGGGAATCAGCCCCAGCATTTT.

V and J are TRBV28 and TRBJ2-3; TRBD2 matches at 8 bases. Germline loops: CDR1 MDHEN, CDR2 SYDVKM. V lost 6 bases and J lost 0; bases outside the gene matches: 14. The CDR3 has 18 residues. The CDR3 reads CASSPRLGLAPSTDTQYF. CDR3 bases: TGTGCCAGCAGCCCCAGACTTGGACTAGCCCCCAGCACAGATACGCAGTATTTT.

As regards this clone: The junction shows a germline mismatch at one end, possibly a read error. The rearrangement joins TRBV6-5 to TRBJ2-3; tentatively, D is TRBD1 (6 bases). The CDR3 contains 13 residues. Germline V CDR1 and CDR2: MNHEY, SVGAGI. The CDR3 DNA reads TGTGCCAGCAGTCCCCGGACAGAAGATACGCAATATTTT. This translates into CASSPRTEDTQYF.

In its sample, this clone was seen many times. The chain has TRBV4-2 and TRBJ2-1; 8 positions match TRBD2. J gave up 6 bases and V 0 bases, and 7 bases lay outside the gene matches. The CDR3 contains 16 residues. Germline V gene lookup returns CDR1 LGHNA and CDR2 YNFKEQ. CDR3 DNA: TGTGCCAGCAGCCAAGATCTTCGGACTAGCCCCAATGAGCAGTTCTTC. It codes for CASSQDLRTSPNEQFF.

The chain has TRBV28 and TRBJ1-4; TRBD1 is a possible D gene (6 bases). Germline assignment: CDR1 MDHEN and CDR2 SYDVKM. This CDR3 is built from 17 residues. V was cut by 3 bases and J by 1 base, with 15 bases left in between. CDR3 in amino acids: CASSLIGGTGTNEKLFF. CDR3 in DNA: TGTGCCAGCAGTTTGATAGGGGGGACGGGAACTAATGAAAAACTGTTTTTT.

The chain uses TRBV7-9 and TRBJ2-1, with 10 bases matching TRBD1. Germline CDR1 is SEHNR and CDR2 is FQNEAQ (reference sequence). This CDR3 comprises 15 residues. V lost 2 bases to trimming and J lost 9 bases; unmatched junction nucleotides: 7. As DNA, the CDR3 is TGTGCCAGCAGCTTAACCGGGACAGGGGAAGGTGAGCAGTTCTTC. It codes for CASSLTGTGEGEQFF.